This T cell receptor (beta chain) was sequenced for a study of cytomegalovirus exposure and HLA in healthy donors. The study's findings and limits: The classifier, whose performance was assessed in both the original and validation cohorts, reportedly diagnosed cytomegalovirus status with high specificity and sensitivity. Sequencing artifact likely explains a cluster of highly shared sequence variants.

The PCR was carried out with 60 Vbeta primers and 13 Jbeta primers. Assay: immunoSEQ multiplex PCR; the TCRdb copy retains only in-frame clones and omits some. Of under 85,000 clones detected, about 74% appear once; the ten largest clones hold 22%. Germline V gene data show CDR1 as MDHEN and CDR2 as SYDVKM. V was shortened by 7 bases and J by 6 bases, with 15 bases between the two germline ends. The CDR3 sequence is 13 residues long. Comments on this clone: Antigen specificity is unknown.

The J gene is TRBJ1-1, the V gene TRBV28, with a weak D call TRBD1 (5 bases). The TCR was taken from a woman in her twenties or thirties in good health and CMV-seropositive. Material: PBMCs. Here the CDR3 DNA reads TGTGCCAGCACCACAGGTGGGTTCGCTGAAGCTTTCTTT. Its translation: CASTTGGFAEAFF.